Sequencing of this T cell receptor (beta chain) was carried out in a study of blood T cell repertoires in COVID-19. Germline lookup yields CDR1 SQVTM and CDR2 ANQGSEA. The CDR3 is made up of 11 amino acids. V was trimmed by 4 bases and J by 5 bases, leaving 7 bases between them. TCRdb's table, derived via immunoSEQ multiplex PCR, lists solely in-frame clones and lacks some. The data contain more than 60,000 clones, about 87% of them singletons. This chain links TRBV29-1 with TRBJ2-3; no clear D gene. The sample taken for sequencing was peripheral blood. The TCR was taken from a man between 60 and 75 years old with acute or convalescent COVID-19. Here the CDR3 reads CSVGYLDTQYF. The DNA for the CDR3 is TGCAGCGTTGGTTACTTAGATACGCAGTATTTT.